This T cell receptor (beta chain) was recovered during a study of human T cells and chemical hapten exposure. About this clonotype: What it recognizes is unknown.

This CDR3 is built from 16 residues. V was clipped by 5 bases and J by 0 bases; unmatched bases: 6. For the library, individual cDNA molecules each received unique molecular identifiers. TCRdb passed the 5' RACE reads through MiXCR, listing each CDR3 protein once. The data hold about 81,000 distinct CDR3 sequences, with approximately 15% observed a single time. The template was total RNA from unfractionated whole blood. General study results and limits: DPC sensitization left the count of TCRs above 1 in 1000 unchanged.

The TCR was taken from a female donor in good health. The chain couples TRBV6-7 to TRBJ1-3, with 8 positions matching TRBD1. TRBV6-7 is identified as an open reading frame with a role that is uncertain. The CDR3, as DNA: TGTGCCAGCAGTCCCGGGACAGGCCTCTCTGGAAACACCATATATTTT. Its protein product is CASSPGTGLSGNTIYF.